The 30 T cell receptor beta chains in this list originate from one sample, sequenced in a study of OX40 agonist ivuxolimab in advanced cancers. The protocol was immunoSEQ multiplex PCR, while the TCRdb copy is restricted to in-frame clones and leaves out a portion. The sample has fewer than 100,000 clones, more than 75% seen once. The source material was CD4+ or CD8+ T cells sorted from blood, sampled in a trial of the OX40 agonist ivuxolimab. The receptors shown here come from an adult with an advanced solid tumor such as melanoma, head and neck, liver or kidney cancer.

The genes are TRBV7-9 and TRBJ2-7; 8 bases fit TRBD2. The germline V gene encodes CDR1 SEHNR and CDR2 FQNEAQ (reference sequence). The ends lost 5 bases at V and 4 bases at J; junction bases unmatched: 13. The CDR3 is 16 amino acids. The chain's CDR3 is CASSLLGGEGTYEQYF. The CDR3, as DNA: TGTGCCAGCAGCCTCCTCGGGGGGGAGGGGACGTACGAGCAGTACTTC.

The chain employs TRBV11-1 and TRBJ2-1; 11 bases fit TRBD2. CDR3 size: 17 residues. V dropped 2 bases and J dropped 3; count of bases not matched to a gene: 6. Germline loops: CDR1 SGHAT, CDR2 FQDESV (reference sequence). Here the CDR3 reads CASSLNLAGGGYNEQFF. The CDR3 DNA follows: TGTGCCAGCAGCTTAAACCTAGCGGGGGGCGGCTACAATGAGCAGTTCTTC.

The V and J genes are TRBV18 and TRBJ1-2; tentative D call: TRBD1 (6 bases). Germline lookup yields CDR1 KGHSH and CDR2 LQKENI. This CDR3 has 15 residues. V gave up 6 bases and J gave up 3 bases, with 17 bases separating them. CDR3 sequence: CASSDRGAQDYGYTF. DNA for the CDR3: TGTGCCAGCTCCGACCGGGGGGCGCAAGACTATGGCTACACCTTC.

The chain combines TRBV5-1 with TRBJ1-4; D not certain. CDR3 length: 16 residues. The ends were cut back, 0 bases at V and 3 bases at J, with 12 bases in the middle. Per germline, CDR1 SGHRS and CDR2 YFSETQ. The CDR3 DNA reads as TGCGCCAGCAGCTTGGGGTCACGAGGCCCTAATGAAAAACTGTTTTTT. This codes for CASSLGSRGPNEKLFF.

This rearrangement joins TRBV5-4 to TRBJ2-3; a possible D gene is TRBD1 (6 bases). The CDR3 spans 17 residues. Between the trimmed V and J ends, which lost 0 bases and 6 bases, there was a span of 20 bases. Germline V gene data show CDR1 as SGHNT and CDR2 as YYREEE (reference sequence). The CDR3 region has the DNA TGTGCCAGCAGCTTGGAGGGAAAGGACTCCAGGGGCGATACGCAGTATTTT. This sequence encodes CASSLEGKDSRGDTQYF.

The rearrangement joins TRBV2 to TRBJ2-7; tentatively, D is TRBD2 (5 bases). CDR1 is SNHLY, CDR2 FYNNEI, per germline. Trimming left V 4 bases short and J 1 base short, with 17 bases between. The CDR3 consists of 16 residues. The CDR3 is CASSGVGGLYSYEQYF. In nucleotides, the CDR3 is TGTGCCAGCAGTGGGGTGGGCGGGCTATATTCCTACGAGCAGTACTTC.

The rearrangement uses TRBV28 and TRBJ2-6; D might be TRBD1 or TRBD2, each matching 6 bases. Germline V gives CDR1 MDHEN, CDR2 SYDVKM. V was shortened by 0 bases and J by 2 bases, with 8 bases between the two germline ends. The CDR3 contains 16 residues. In DNA, the CDR3 is TGTGCCAGCAGTTTATGGGGGGGCGCTGGGGCCAACGTCCTGACTTTC. Amino acid sequence: CASSLWGGAGANVLTF.

This clone occurred once. V usage is TRBV5-6 and J usage is TRBJ1-1, with TRBD1 as a possible D gene (6 bases). V lost 4 bases and J 10 bases, leaving 17 bases between the germline ends. The germline gives CDR1 SGHDT, CDR2 YYEEEE. This CDR3 region has 13 residues. The CDR3 DNA reads TGTGCCAGCAGCGATTACCCCGGGACAAGAGCTTTCTTT. Translating gives CASSDYPGTRAFF.

This clone was recorded only once. The V gene is TRBV5-5, the J gene TRBJ2-3; possibly TRBD1 for D (6 bases). V was cut by 4 bases and J by 0 bases, with 15 bases left in between. This CDR3 has 16 residues. Germline loops: CDR1 SGHKS, CDR2 YYEKEE (reference sequence). CDR3 protein: CASSRVQGSSTDTQYF. The CDR3 coding sequence is TGTGCCAGCAGCAGAGTACAGGGTAGTAGCACAGATACGCAGTATTTT.

The CDR3 coding sequence is TGTGCCAGCAGTTTTGACAGGGTTGAGGAAAAACTGTTTTTT. The encoded protein is CASSFDRVEEKLFF. This chain uses TRBV6-5 with TRBJ1-4; 7 bases agree with TRBD1. The V gene end was trimmed by 4 bases and the J gene end by 8 bases; junction bases not matched to a gene: 7. There are 14 residues in the CDR3. Germline V gene data show CDR1 as MNHEY and CDR2 as SVGAGI.

V usage is TRBV14 and J usage is TRBJ2-2; D is possibly TRBD1 or TRBD2 (5 bases each). The V end was cut by 2 bases, the J end by 7 bases, with 8 bases between. CDR3 length: 13 amino acids. Germline loops: CDR1 SGHDN, CDR2 FVKESK. Written as DNA, the CDR3 is TGTGCCAGCAGCCAAACTAGGGGCGGGGAGCTGTTTTTT. Translating gives CASSQTRGGELFF.

This clone showed up just once. The chain is built from TRBV7-2 and TRBJ2-7; the match to TRBD1 covers 7 bases. The junction had 7 bases not matched to a gene; V was cut back by 5 bases and J by 3 bases. This CDR3 has 14 amino acids. The germline V gene encodes CDR1 SGHTA and CDR2 FQGNSA. CDR3 sequence reads: CASSPDRSGYEQYF. The CDR3, as DNA: TGTGCCAGCAGCCCGGACAGGTCGGGCTACGAGCAGTACTTC.

The chain has TRBV5-1 and TRBJ2-1; 10 bases are shared with TRBD1. Germline V gene data show CDR1 as SGHRS and CDR2 as YFSETQ. The CDR3 consists of 18 residues. J lost 3 bases, V lost 0 bases, and 9 bases had no gene match. For the CDR3, the DNA is TGCGCCAGCAGCTTGGACCCCATGGGACAGGGGAACTACAATGAGCAGTTCTTC. Its translation: CASSLDPMGQGNYNEQFF.

The V call is TRBV5-1, the J call TRBJ2-7; D might be TRBD2 (5 bases). CDR1 is SGHRS and CDR2 is YFSETQ in the germline V gene. V lost 0 bases to trimming and J lost 3 bases, with 10 bases between them. The CDR3 consists of 14 residues. The CDR3 loop reads CASSLGQSGYEQYF. The CDR3 nucleotides read TGCGCCAGCAGCTTGGGCCAGAGCGGCTACGAGCAGTACTTC.

This rearrangement joins TRBV19 to TRBJ1-5; unclear D gene. CDR3 length: 15 residues. CDR1 and CDR2 (germline): LNHDA, SQIVND (reference sequence). The V end lost 6 bases, the J end lost 0 bases, and 12 bases lay between the germline ends. The CDR3 here is CASSRTRNSNQPQHF. The CDR3 region has the DNA TGTGCCAGTAGCCGGACGAGAAATAGCAATCAGCCCCAGCATTTT.

The CDR3 DNA reads TGCGCCAGCAGCCCAAGGACAGTCAATGAGCAGTTCTTC. It specifies CASSPRTVNEQFF. J is TRBJ2-1 and V is TRBV5-1; D might be TRBD1 (6 bases). Trimming stripped 4 bases from V and 6 bases from J, with 11 bases between. CDR3 length: 13 amino acids. Germline CDR1 reads SGHRS; CDR2 reads YFSETQ.

V and J are TRBV30 and TRBJ1-1; the D is unclear. The length of the CDR3 is 11 residues. Trimming cost V 3 bases and J 6 bases, with 8 bases left between them. In germline, CDR1 is GTSNPN, CDR2 SVGIG (reference sequence). The CDR3 DNA reads as TGTGCCTGGAGCCCGCGCGCTGAAGCTTTCTTT. Its protein product is CAWSPRAEAFF.

The chain joins TRBV19 to TRBJ1-5; D might be TRBD1 (5 bases). This CDR3 spans 14 amino acids. CDR1 LNHDA and CDR2 SQIVND come from the germline V gene (reference sequence). V was clipped by 6 bases and J by 0 bases, with 9 bases between them. DNA of the CDR3: TGTGCCAGTAGGGGGGGGAGTAGCAATCAGCCCCAGCATTTT. Protein product: CASRGGSSNQPQHF.

This sequence joins TRBV6-1 and TRBJ2-7; D not resolved. CDR3 length: 13 amino acids. Trimming shortened V by 6 bases and J by 3 bases, and 12 bases separated the two germline ends. In germline, CDR1 is MNHNS, CDR2 SASEGT. CDR3 nucleotides: TGTGCCAGCAGCGCAGCCCCAAACTACGAGCAGTACTTC. Its protein product is CASSAAPNYEQYF.

V usage is TRBV6-1 and J usage is TRBJ2-2, with TRBD1 identical over 10 bases. V lost 6 bases to trimming and J lost 2 bases; unmatched junction nucleotides: 3. This CDR3 has 15 amino acids. Germline assignment: CDR1 MNHNS and CDR2 SASEGT. CDR3 amino acids: CASRGTGVNTGELFF. CDR3 in DNA: TGTGCCAGCAGGGGGACAGGGGTAAACACCGGGGAGCTGTTTTTT.

The V gene is TRBV7-8, the J gene TRBJ2-3; 8 nucleotides agree with TRBD1. The CDR3 extends over 16 amino acids. The ends lost 5 bases at V and 2 bases at J; junction bases unmatched: 9. The V gene's germline CDR1 is SGHVS and CDR2 FQNEAQ. CDR3 coding DNA: TGTGCCAGCAGCGAACAGGGGGGACAGGTCACAGATACGCAGTATTTT. Its protein is CASSEQGGQVTDTQYF.

The chain couples TRBV27 to TRBJ1-2, with D uncertain. Germline V gene sequence: CDR1 MNHEY, CDR2 SMNVEV (reference sequence). Trimming took 6 bases from V and 2 from J, leaving 10 bases between them. The CDR3 consists of 13 residues. The CDR3 bases are TGTGCCAGCAGGGTCACGGGGAACTATGGCTACACCTTC. Its translation is CASRVTGNYGYTF.

This clone came up a few times. This chain connects TRBV4-3 to TRBJ2-3; maybe TRBD2 (5 bases). The germline V gene has CDR1 LGHNA and CDR2 YSLEER. The CDR3 is 16 amino acids. With 3 bases removed from V and 0 bases from J, the gap between germline ends came to 13 bases. The CDR3 reads CASSHEGLLSTDTQYF. CDR3 sequence (DNA): TGCGCCAGCAGCCATGAAGGACTCCTAAGCACAGATACGCAGTATTTT.

The chain uses TRBV11-2 and TRBJ1-1; perhaps TRBD1 as D (5 bases). Germline CDR1 reads SGHAT; CDR2 reads FQNNGV. This CDR3 has 13 amino acids. V lost 4 bases to trimming and J lost 12 bases, with 18 bases between them. The CDR3 loop is CASSSSQGGRTFF. The CDR3 nucleotides read TGTGCCAGCAGCTCTTCTCAGGGAGGGAGAACTTTCTTT.

V and J are TRBV10-1 and TRBJ2-5, with 9 bases matching TRBD1. This CDR3 is built from 15 residues. Losses at the gene ends were 5 bases for V and 5 bases for J; bases not matched to a gene: 9. Germline V gene sequence: CDR1 WNHNN, CDR2 SYGVQD (reference sequence). The CDR3 nucleotides read TGCGCCAGCAGTAAACAGGGGGCGGACGGGGAGACCCAGTACTTC. This encodes CASSKQGADGETQYF.

This clone was observed a few times. The rearrangement uses TRBV7-8 and TRBJ1-1; D remains ambiguous. This CDR3 has 13 amino acids. Looked up from germline, CDR1 is SGHVS and CDR2 is FQNEAQ. Trimming removed 7 bases at V and 2 bases at J, with 11 bases between. CDR3 sequence (DNA): TGTGCCAGCATCGCCGGTCGTAACACTGAAGCTTTCTTT. It codes for CASIAGRNTEAFF.

J is TRBJ2-7 and V is TRBV5-1; 8 nucleotides agree with TRBD1. Unmatched junction bases numbered 9, after V lost 2 bases and J lost 2 bases. In germline, CDR1 is SGHRS, CDR2 YFSETQ. This CDR3 contains 16 residues. CDR3 in amino acids: CASSLQTGTGAYEQYF. As DNA, the CDR3 is TGCGCCAGCAGCTTACAGACCGGGACAGGTGCCTACGAGCAGTACTTC.

This clone was picked up a small number of times. J is TRBJ1-1 and V is TRBV28, with unresolved D. Germline V gives CDR1 MDHEN, CDR2 SYDVKM. The ends were cut back, 3 bases at V and 8 bases at J, with 16 bases in the middle. There are 14 residues in the CDR3. CDR3: CASSLSFEGSEAFF. Written as DNA, the CDR3 is TGTGCCAGCAGTTTGTCTTTTGAGGGTTCGGAAGCTTTCTTT.

This sequence joins TRBV14 and TRBJ2-1, with D perhaps being TRBD1 or TRBD2 (7 bases each). Germline assignment: CDR1 SGHDN and CDR2 FVKESK. The CDR3 has 18 residues. Trimming shortened V by 4 bases and J by 3 bases, and 22 bases separated the two germline ends. The CDR3 region has the DNA TGTGCCAGCAGCCCCAGGGGGAGGGCTAGCGGCCGCTACAATGAGCAGTTCTTC. Amino acid sequence: CASSPRGRASGRYNEQFF.

This clone was recorded only once. The CDR3: CASSLESAYTGELFF. For the CDR3, the DNA is TGTGCCAGCAGCTTAGAGTCCGCTTACACCGGGGAGCTGTTTTTT. The V call is TRBV7-8, the J call TRBJ2-2, with D hard to call. Germline loops: CDR1 SGHVS, CDR2 FQNEAQ. V gave up 1 base and J gave up 3 bases, with 9 bases separating them. This CDR3 spans 15 amino acids. The full variable domain, in which reference TRBV7-8 and TRBJ2-2 provide the parts outside the CDR3, is GAGVSQSPRYKVAKRGQDVALRCDPISGHVSLFWYQQALGQGPEFLTYFQNEAQLDKSGLPSDRFFAERPEGSVSTLKIQRTQQEDSAVYLCASSLESAYTGELFFGEGSRLTVL.